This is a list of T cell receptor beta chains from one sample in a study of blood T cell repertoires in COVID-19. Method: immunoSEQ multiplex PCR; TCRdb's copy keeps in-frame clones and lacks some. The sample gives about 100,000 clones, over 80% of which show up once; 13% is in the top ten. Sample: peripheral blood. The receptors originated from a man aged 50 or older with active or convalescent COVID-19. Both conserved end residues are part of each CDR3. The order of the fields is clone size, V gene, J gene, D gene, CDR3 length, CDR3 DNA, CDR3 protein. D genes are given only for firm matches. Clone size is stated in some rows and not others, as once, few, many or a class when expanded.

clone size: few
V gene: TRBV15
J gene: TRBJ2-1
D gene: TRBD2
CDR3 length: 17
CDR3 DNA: TGTGCCACCAGCAGAGTCAGTGAGACTAGCGGGTCTAATGAGCAGTTCTTC
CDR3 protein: CATSRVSETSGSNEQFF

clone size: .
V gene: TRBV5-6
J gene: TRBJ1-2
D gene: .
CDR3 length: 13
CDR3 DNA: TGTGCCAGCAGCTTCTGGGGCGGGGATGGCTACACCTTC
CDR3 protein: CASSFWGGDGYTF

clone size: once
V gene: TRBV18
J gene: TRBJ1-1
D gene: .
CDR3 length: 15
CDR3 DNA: TGTGCCAGCCCCCCTCGGCAGGCTGTGAACACTGAAGCTTTCTTT
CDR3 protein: CASPPRQAVNTEAFF

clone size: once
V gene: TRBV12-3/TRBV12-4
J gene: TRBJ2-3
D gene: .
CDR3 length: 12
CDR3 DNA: TGTGCCAGCAGTCTGACTATTTATACGCAGTATTTT
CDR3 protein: CASSLTIYTQYF

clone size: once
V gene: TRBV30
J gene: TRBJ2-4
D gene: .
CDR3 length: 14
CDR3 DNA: TGTGCCTGGAGCGAGCTTCCGGCCAAAAACATTCAGTACTTC
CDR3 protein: CAWSELPAKNIQYF

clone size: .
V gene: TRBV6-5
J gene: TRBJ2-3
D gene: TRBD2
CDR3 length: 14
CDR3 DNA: TGTGCCAGCAGGAGGGACTATACCACAGATACGCAGTATTTT
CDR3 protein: CASRRDYTTDTQYF

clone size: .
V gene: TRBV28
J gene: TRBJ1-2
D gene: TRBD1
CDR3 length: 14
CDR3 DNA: TGTGCCAGCAGGTTACAGGGGGCTAACTATGGCTACACCTTC
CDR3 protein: CASRLQGANYGYTF

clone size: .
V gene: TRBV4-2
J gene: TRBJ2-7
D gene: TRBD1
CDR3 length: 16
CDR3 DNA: TGTGCCAGCAGCCAAGGGACGACAGGGAGAGTAAACGAGCAGTACTTC
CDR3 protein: CASSQGTTGRVNEQYF

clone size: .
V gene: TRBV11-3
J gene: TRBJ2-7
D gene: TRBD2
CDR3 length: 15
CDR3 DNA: TGTGCCAGCAGCAAAGGACTAGCGAAAAACTACGAGCAGTACTTC
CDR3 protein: CASSKGLAKNYEQYF

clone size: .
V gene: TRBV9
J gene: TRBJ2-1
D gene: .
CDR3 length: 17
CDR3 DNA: TGTGCCAGCAGCCAATCTCCTGGGACACCCAGCTACAATGAGCAGTTCTTC
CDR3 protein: CASSQSPGTPSYNEQFF

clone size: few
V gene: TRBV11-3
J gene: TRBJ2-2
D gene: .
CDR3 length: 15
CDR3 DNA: TGTGCCAGCAGCTTAGAGGGACTGAACACCGGGGAGCTGTTTTTT
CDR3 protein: CASSLEGLNTGELFF

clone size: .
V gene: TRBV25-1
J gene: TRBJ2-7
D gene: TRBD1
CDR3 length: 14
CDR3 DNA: TGTGCCAGCAGTGATATAGGACAGGGCTACGAGCAGTACTTC
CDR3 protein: CASSDIGQGYEQYF

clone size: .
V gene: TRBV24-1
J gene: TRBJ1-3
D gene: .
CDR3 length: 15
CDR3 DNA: TGTGCCACCAGTGAGAGGGAGGCGTACGGAAACACCATATATTTT
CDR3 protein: CATSEREAYGNTIYF

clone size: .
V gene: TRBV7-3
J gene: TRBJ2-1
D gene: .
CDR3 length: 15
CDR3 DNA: TGTGCCAGCAGCTTAACGGGCGGGTTGATAAATGAGCAGTTCTTC
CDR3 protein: CASSLTGGLINEQFF

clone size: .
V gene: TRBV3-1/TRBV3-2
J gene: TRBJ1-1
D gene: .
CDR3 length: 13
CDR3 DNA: TGTGCCAGCAGCCAGGGGGCGCCCACTGAAGCTTTCTTT
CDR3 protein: CASSQGAPTEAFF

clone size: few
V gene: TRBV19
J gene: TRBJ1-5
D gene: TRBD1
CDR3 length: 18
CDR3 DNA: TGTGCCAGTAGTATCTTAGGGACAGGGGGCTTTAGAAATCAGCCCCAGCATTTT
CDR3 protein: CASSILGTGGFRNQPQHF

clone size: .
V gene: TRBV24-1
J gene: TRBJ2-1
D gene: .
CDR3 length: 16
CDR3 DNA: TGTGCCACCAGTGATTTGCATAGCGGAACACTCAATGAGCAGTTCTTC
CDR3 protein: CATSDLHSGTLNEQFF

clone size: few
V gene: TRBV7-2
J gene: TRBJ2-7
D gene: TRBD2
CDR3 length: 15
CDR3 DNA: TGTGCCAGCAGCTTAGATGGGACTAGCGGCTACGAGCAGTACTTC
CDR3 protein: CASSLDGTSGYEQYF

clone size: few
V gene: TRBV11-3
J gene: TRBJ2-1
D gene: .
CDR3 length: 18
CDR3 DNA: TGTGCCAGCAGCTTAGTAAACAGCTACTCCTCCTCCTACAATGAGCAGTTCTTC
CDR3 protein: CASSLVNSYSSSYNEQFF

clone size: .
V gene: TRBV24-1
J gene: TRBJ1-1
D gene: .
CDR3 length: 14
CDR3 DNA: TGTGCCACCAGTGGCGGAGACTTGAACACTGAAGCTTTCTTT
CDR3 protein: CATSGGDLNTEAFF

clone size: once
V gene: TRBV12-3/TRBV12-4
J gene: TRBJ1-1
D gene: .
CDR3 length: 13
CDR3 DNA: TGTGCCAGCAGTTTAATCCGAGACAGTGAAGCTTTCTTT
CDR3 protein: CASSLIRDSEAFF

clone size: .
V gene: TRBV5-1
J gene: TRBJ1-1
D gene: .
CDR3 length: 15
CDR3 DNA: TGCGCCAGCAGCTTGTTGAACGGGTTGGACACTGAAGCTTTCTTT
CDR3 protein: CASSLLNGLDTEAFF

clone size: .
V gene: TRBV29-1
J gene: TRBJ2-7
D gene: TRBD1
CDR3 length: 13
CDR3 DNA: TGCAGCGCCGGACAGGGGGCCTCCTACGAGCAGTACTTC
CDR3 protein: CSAGQGASYEQYF

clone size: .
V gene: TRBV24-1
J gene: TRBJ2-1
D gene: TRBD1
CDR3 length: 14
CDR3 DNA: TGTGCCACCAGTGACTGGACAGGGTTCAATGAGCAGTTCTTC
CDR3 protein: CATSDWTGFNEQFF

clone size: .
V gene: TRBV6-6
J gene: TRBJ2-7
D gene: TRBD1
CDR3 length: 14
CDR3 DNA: TGTGCCAGCAGTTACTCAGGGACAGGGGTCGAGCAGTACTTC
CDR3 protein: CASSYSGTGVEQYF

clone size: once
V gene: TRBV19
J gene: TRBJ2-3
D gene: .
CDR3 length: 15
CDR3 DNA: TGTGCCAGTAGTATAGATAGGACAGCTCGAGAGGCGCAGTATTTT
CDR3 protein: CASSIDRTAREAQYF

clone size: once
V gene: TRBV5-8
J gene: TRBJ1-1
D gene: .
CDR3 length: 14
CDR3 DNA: TGTGCCAGCAGCTTGGTATCAGAGGACACTGAAGCTTTCTTT
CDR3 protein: CASSLVSEDTEAFF

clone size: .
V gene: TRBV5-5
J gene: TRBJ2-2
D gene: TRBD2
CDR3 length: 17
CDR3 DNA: TGTGCCAGCAGCTTGGACCCCATGACTAGCCTCGCCGGGGAGCTGTTTTTT
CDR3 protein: CASSLDPMTSLAGELFF

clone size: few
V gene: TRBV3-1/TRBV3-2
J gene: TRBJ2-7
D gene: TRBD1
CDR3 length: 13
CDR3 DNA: TGTGCCAGCAGCCCTTGGACAGGTGGCGAGCAGTACTTC
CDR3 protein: CASSPWTGGEQYF

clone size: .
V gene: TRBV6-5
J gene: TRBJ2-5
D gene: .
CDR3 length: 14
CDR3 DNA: TGTGCCAGCAGTTACCGGGACACACAAGAGACCCAGTACTTC
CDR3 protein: CASSYRDTQETQYF

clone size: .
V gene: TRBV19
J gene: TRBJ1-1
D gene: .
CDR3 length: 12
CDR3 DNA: TGTGCCAGTGTAACAAAGAACACTGAAGCTTTCTTT
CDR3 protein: CASVTKNTEAFF

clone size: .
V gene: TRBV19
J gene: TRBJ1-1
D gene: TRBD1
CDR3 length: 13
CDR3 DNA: TGTGCCAGCGGGACAGGCCAGAACACTGAAGCTTTCTTT
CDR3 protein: CASGTGQNTEAFF

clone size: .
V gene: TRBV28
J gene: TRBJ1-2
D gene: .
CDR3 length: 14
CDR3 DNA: TGTGCCAGCAGGATAGGGACTTCAGGCTATGGCTACACCTTC
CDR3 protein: CASRIGTSGYGYTF

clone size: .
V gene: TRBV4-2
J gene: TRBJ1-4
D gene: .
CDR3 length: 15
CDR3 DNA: TGTGCCAGCAGCCAAGATTGGGGGACTGGGGAAAAACTGTTTTTT
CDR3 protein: CASSQDWGTGEKLFF

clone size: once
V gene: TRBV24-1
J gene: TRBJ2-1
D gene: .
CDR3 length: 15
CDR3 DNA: TGTGCCACCAGTGATTTACCCAGCTCCTACAATGAGCAGTTCTTC
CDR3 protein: CATSDLPSSYNEQFF

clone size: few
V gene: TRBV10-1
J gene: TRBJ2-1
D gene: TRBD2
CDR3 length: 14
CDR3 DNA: TGCGCCAGCAGTGTCCTAGCGGGGAGTAATGAGCAGTTCTTC
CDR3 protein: CASSVLAGSNEQFF

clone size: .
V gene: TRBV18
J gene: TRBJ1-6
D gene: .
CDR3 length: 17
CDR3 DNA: TGTGCCAGCTCACCACCCGGACAGAGCTCCTATAATTCACCCCTCCACTTT
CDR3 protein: CASSPPGQSSYNSPLHF

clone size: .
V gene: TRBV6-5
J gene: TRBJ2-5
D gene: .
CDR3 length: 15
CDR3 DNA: TGTGCCAGCAGTTACGGGGGCAGGAGTCGAGAGACCCAGTACTTC
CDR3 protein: CASSYGGRSRETQYF

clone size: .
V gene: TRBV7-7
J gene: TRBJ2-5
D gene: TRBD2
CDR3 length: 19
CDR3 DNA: TGTGCTAGCAGCTCAAACTCCGCGGGGTCCAGCGGGAACAGAGAGACCCAGTACTTC
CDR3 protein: CASSSNSAGSSGNRETQYF

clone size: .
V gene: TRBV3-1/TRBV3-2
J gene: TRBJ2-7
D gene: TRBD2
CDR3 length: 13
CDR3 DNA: TGTGCCAGCAGCCAAGGCGGGGGAGACGAGCAGTACTTC
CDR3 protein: CASSQGGGDEQYF

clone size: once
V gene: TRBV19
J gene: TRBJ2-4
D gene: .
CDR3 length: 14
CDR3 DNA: TGTGCCAGTAGTATACAGTCCAGCGAGGACATTCAGTACTTC
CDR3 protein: CASSIQSSEDIQYF

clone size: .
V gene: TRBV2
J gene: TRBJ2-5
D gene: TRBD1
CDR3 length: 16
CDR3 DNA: TGTGCCAGCAGTGAAGGTTCGGGACAGGGGTTCGAGACCCAGTACTTC
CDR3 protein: CASSEGSGQGFETQYF

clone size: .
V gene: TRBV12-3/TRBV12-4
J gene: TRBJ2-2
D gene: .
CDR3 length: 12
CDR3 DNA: TGTGCCAGCAGTTGGGGGCCTGGGGAGCTGTTTTTT
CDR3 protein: CASSWGPGELFF

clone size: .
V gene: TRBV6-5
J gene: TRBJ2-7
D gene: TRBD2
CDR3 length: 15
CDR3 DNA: TGTGCCAGCAGAATACACAGCGGGAGGGCCTACGAGCAGTACTTC
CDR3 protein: CASRIHSGRAYEQYF

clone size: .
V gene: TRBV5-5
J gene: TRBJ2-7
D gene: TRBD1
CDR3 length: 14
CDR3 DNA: TGTGCCAGCAGCATAGGACAGGGGGCCTACGAGCAGTACTTC
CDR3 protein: CASSIGQGAYEQYF

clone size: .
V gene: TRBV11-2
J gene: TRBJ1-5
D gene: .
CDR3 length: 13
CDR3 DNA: TGTGCCAGCAGCTTCCAGGGTACTCAGCCCCAGCATTTT
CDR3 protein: CASSFQGTQPQHF

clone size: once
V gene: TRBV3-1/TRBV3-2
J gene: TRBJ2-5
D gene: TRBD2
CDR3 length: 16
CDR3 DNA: TGTGCCAGCAGCCACGGGACTAGCGGGAGGGCAGAGACCCAGTACTTC
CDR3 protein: CASSHGTSGRAETQYF

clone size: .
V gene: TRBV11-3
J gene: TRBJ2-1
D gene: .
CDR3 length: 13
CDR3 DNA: TGTGCCAGCCGGGGGACAGAATACAATGAGCAGTTCTTC
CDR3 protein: CASRGTEYNEQFF

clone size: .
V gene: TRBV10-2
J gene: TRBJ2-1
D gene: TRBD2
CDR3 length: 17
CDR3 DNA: TGCGCCAGCAGTCCTCGACTAGCGGGAGGGCATGGAAATGAGCAGTTCTTC
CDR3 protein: CASSPRLAGGHGNEQFF

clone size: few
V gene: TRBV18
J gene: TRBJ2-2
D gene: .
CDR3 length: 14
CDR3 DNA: TGTGCCAGCTCACCACCGACTCCCACCGGGGAGCTGTTTTTT
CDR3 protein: CASSPPTPTGELFF

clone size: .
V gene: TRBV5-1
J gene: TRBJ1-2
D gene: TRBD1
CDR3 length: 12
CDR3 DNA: TGCGCCAGCAGCACCGGACAGGCTGGCTACACCTTC
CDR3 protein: CASSTGQAGYTF

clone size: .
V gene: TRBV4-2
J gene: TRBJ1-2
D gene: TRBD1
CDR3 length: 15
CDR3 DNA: TGTGCCAGCAGCCAAGCTGCGGGACAGGTAGATGGCTACACCTTC
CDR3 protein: CASSQAAGQVDGYTF

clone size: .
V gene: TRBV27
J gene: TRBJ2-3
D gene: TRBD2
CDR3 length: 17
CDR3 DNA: TGTGCCAGCAGTTCGCGACTAGCGGGAGCGGTGACAGATACGCAGTATTTT
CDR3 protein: CASSSRLAGAVTDTQYF

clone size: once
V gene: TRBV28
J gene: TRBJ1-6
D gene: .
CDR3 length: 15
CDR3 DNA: TGTGCCAGCAGTTCCTTGACAGGAGTCAATTCACCCCTCCACTTT
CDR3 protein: CASSSLTGVNSPLHF

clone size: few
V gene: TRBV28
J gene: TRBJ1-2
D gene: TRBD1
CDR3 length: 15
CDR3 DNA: TGTGCCAGCAGTTCACCGGGACAGGTGATCTATGGCTACACCTTC
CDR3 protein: CASSSPGQVIYGYTF

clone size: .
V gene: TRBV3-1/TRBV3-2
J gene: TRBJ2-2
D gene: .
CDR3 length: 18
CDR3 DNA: TGTGCCAGCAGCCAAGAGGCCGGCGGGTATATCGTTACCGGGGAGCTGTTTTTT
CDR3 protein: CASSQEAGGYIVTGELFF

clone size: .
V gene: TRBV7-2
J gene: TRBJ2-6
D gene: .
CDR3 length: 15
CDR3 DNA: TGTGCCAGCAGCTCGTGGGCACCTGGGGCCAACGTCCTGACTTTC
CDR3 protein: CASSSWAPGANVLTF

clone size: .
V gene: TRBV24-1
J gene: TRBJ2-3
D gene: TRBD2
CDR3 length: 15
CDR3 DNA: TGTGCCACCAGTCCGACTAGCGGGAGATCAGATACGCAGTATTTT
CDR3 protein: CATSPTSGRSDTQYF